This TCR beta chain was profiled in a study of human T cells and chemical hapten exposure listed by TCRdb under 2021. Broadly, across the study: For sensitization, 2% DPC in acetone was applied to a roughly 2 cm by roughly 2 cm area of upper inner arm skin. Weekly therapeutic DPC doses were additionally applied to the scalp of patients throughout the approximately 24-week study period. Patch testing was done on the upper back using Finn chambers containing 0.01% DPC, and results were scored after 6 days according to International Contact Dermatitis Research Group standards. The mostly female patient cohort included alopecia areata with under or over 50% scalp involvement, alopecia totalis and alopecia universalis. The libraries were sequenced as a pool, and the TCR yield per sample differed mostly because of small variations in library volumes within the pool. Peripheral blood TCR repertoire changes were tracked in vivo in alopecia patients during primary and secondary sensitization to the hapten diphenylcyclopropenone (DPC). Blood was sampled from patients pre-sensitization (week 0) and at 2, 6 and about 24 weeks after DPC sensitization. Under 30 alopecia patients gave blood for TCR sequencing at one to four time points (pre-sensitization, 2, 6 and 24 weeks). Study-wide findings and limitations: After repeated subsampling, the strength of the expansion versus patch-test correlation and the threshold at which it became significant changed. The number of PT1 expanded TCRs positively correlated with patch test score, significant at thresholds 8, 16 and 32 but not 4. Alopecia, a presumed autoimmune disease, was present in all patients, so the immune response of the patients might differ from that of healthy individuals. Compared with pre-sensitization or healthy control sets, expanded TCRs formed significantly more large CDR3 similarity clusters, which is consistent with antigen-driven responses. The number of TCRs above 1 in 1000 frequency did not change with DPC sensitization; there was no evidence of global repertoire structure alterations.

A distance of 18 bases separates the germline ends of V and J, which lose 6 bases and 3 bases respectively. CDR1 SGHTA and CDR2 FQGNSA were looked up in the germline V gene. The CDR3 extends over 16 residues, inclusive of both ends. Only the CDR3 region is kept as DNA, spanning 48 bases read in frame from base 1. This clonotype was counted only a few times. There is no known antigen for this receptor. The CDR3 carries no conserved terminal phenylalanine or tryptophan, so it likely arises from a read error. Receptor amplification or capture employed RACE. TCRdb lists the instrument as NextSeq 500. During library preparation, unique molecular identifiers were attached to individual cDNA molecules so that TCRs could be counted in a quantitative, reproducible way. Each blood RNA sample was used to sequence both TCR alpha and TCR beta chains. Turning to the authors' computational methods: A median of around 100,000 TCRs per sample was observed, with a range of roughly 20,000 to 750,000. V, J and CDR3 annotation of the TCR reads was performed with the Decombinator software suite. To make PS versus PT1 abundance plots, every sample was subsampled to the same number of TCRs (28,000). Expanded TCRs were defined as absent before sensitization and observed at least eight times at the 2-week time point. TCRdb handled the public reads itself, with Q25 trimming in fastp and clone calling in MiXCR, and kept productive beta chains. Every distinct CDR3 protein forms one entry, paired with its most common genes and DNA. V and J calls and clone size were set by TCRdb, not the authors. The sample has approximately 82,000 distinct CDR3 sequences on record, 10% to 15% of them singletons. 3.5% of the sample rests with the top ten.

Interpreted using the paper, the time point label stands for: patch test 1, 2 weeks after DPC sensitization. The treatment or condition label on this specimen signifies: therapeutic diphenylcyclopropenone sensitization with weekly scalp DPC. At each patch-test visit, blood was drawn before the patch test was applied. To be eligible, patients had to be aged 18 to 70, diagnosed with alopecia and judged suitable for DPC therapy, while pregnant patients were excluded. Total RNA was extracted from unfractionated whole blood that had been collected in Tempus Blood RNA tubes. The receptor chain draws on TRBV7-2 and TRBJ1-5; matching of 6 bases hints at TRBD1 as the D gene. The receptor comes from a woman aged 55-75 years with alopecia areata. Some clones in this sample may be carry-over from other donors' samples. Here the sequenced sample was whole blood, taken in connection with sensitization to the hapten diphenylcyclopropenone (DPC). Here the CDR3 is given as CASSSIAGALNQPQHI. The sequenced DNA: TGTGCCAGCAGTTCAATCGCGGGGGCCCTCAATCAGCCCCAGCATATT.